The 7 T cell receptor beta chains below all came from one sample that was sequenced in a study of early T cells in non-severe SARS-CoV-2 infection. TCRdb re-analysed the 5' RACE reads in MiXCR, keeping a single row per CDR3 protein. The repertoire holds around 94,000 distinct CDR3 sequences, with over 10% as singletons. The material sequenced was whole blood. These receptors originate from an adult who was a healthcare worker with PCR-confirmed SARS-CoV-2 infection or an uninfected control (not recorded which).

As to this clonotype: The junction departs from the called germline gene at one end, perhaps through a read error. CDR3 nucleotides: TGTGCCAACAGTACGATACAGGGGGCAACAGGGAGTCAGCCCCAGCATTTT. Translating gives CANSTIQGATGSQPQHF. This chain links TRBV6-5 with TRBJ1-5, with 9 positions matching TRBD1. The CDR3 sequence is 17 residues long. Germline V CDR1 and CDR2: MNHEY, SVGAGI.

This clonotype was counted between two and nine times. The rearrangement uses TRBV11-2 and TRBJ1-6; possibly TRBD1 for D (5 bases). The ends were cut back, 0 bases at V and 9 bases at J, with 12 bases in the middle. CDR3 length: 15 amino acids. Germline V gene sequence: CDR1 SGHAT, CDR2 FQNNGV. CDR3 region: CASSLDGGIGSPLHF. The DNA for the CDR3 is TGTGCCAGCAGCTTAGACGGGGGGATTGGTTCACCCCTCCACTTT.

The chain carries TRBV5-1 and TRBJ2-3; 8 positions agree with TRBD2. Trimming removed 1 base from V and 1 base from J; junction bases left unmatched: 5. The germline CDR1 and CDR2 sequences are SGHRS and YFSETQ. CDR3 length: 16 amino acids. Here the CDR3 DNA reads TGCGCCAGCAGCTTGCAAGCGGGAGTTGGCACAGATACGCAGTATTTT. Translated, it gives CASSLQAGVGTDTQYF. Full variable domain (missing parts from reference TRBV5-1 and TRBJ2-3): KAGVTQTPRYLIKTRGQQVTLSCSPISGHRSVSWYQQTPGQGLQFLFEYFSETQRNKGNFPGRFSGRQFSNSRSEMNVSTLELGDSALYLCASSLQAGVGTDTQYFGPGTRLTVL.

This clonotype was counted at least ten times. V gene TRBV6-5 combines with J gene TRBJ2-5, with 7 bases that match TRBD2. After removal of 2 bases from V and 2 bases from J, the junction contained 5 bases not matched to a gene. The CDR3 has 15 residues. Germline V lookup: CDR1 MNHEY, CDR2 SVGAGI. The CDR3 DNA reads TGTGCCAGCAGTTACCGGGAGGAGTCACAAGAGACCCAGTACTTC. As protein: CASSYREESQETQYF.

This clonotype was seen ten or more times. V is TRBV5-1 and J is TRBJ2-3; 15 positions agree with TRBD2. Germline assignment: CDR1 SGHRS and CDR2 YFSETQ. The CDR3 contains 17 residues. V trimming: 4 bases; J trimming: 6 bases; junction bases outside the gene matches: 9. The CDR3 nucleotides are TGCGCCAGCAGCGCGGGACTAGCGGGAGGAGGGGCGGATACGCAGTATTTT. Translating gives CASSAGLAGGGADTQYF. The variable domain in full, completed from reference TRBV5-1 and TRBJ2-3, reads KAGVTQTPRYLIKTRGQQVTLSCSPISGHRSVSWYQQTPGQGLQFLFEYFSETQRNKGNFPGRFSGRQFSNSRSEMNVSTLELGDSALYLCASSAGLAGGGADTQYFGPGTRLTVL.

V is TRBV20-1 and J is TRBJ2-1; D gene uncertain. Germline-derived CDR1 and CDR2 are DFQATT and SNEGSKA (reference sequence). The CDR3 extends over 15 amino acids. Deletions cut 2 bases from V and 6 bases from J, with 17 bases between. The CDR3 DNA is TGCAGTGCTAGACGGACCCCTAGGTTACCCAATGAGCAGTTCTTC. Its protein product is CSARRTPRLPNEQFF.

The rearrangement joins TRBV27 to TRBJ2-2; D is tentatively TRBD1 or TRBD2 (5 bases each). This CDR3 is 13 amino acids long. V was shortened by 5 bases and J by 4 bases, with 8 bases between the two germline ends. From germline, CDR1 is MNHEY and CDR2 SMNVEV (reference sequence). CDR3 sequence reads: CASSVGPTGELFF. In nucleotides, the CDR3 is TGTGCCAGCAGTGTGGGACCCACCGGGGAGCTGTTTTTT.